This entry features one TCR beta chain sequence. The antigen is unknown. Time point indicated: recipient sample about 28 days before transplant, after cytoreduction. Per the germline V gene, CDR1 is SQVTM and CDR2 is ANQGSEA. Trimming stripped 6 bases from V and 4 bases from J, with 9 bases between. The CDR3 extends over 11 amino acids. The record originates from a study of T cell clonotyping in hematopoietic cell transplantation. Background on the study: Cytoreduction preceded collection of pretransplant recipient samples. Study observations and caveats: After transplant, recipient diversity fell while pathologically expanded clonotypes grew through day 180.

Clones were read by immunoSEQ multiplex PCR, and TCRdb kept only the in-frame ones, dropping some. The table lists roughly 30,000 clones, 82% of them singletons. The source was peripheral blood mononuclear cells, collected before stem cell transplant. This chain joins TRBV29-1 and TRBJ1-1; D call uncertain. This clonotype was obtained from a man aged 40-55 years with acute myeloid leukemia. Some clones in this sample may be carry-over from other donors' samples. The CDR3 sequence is CSVLEGTEAFF. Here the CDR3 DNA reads TGCAGCGTGTTGGAGGGCACTGAAGCTTTCTTT.